The rows below give T cell receptor beta chains drawn from one sample of a study of T-cell reconstitution after alpha-beta-depleted transplantation in children. Each CDR3 protein gets one entry after TCRdb re-called the PCR reads with MiXCR. Found here are roughly 100,000 distinct CDR3 sequences, 7% to 10% of them singletons; the top ten hold 5.5% to 8%. The sequencing used PBMCs from the stem cell graft donor, collected from the stem cell graft. The receptors were gathered from a human donor who donated a stem cell graft to a child with congenital amegakaryocytic thrombocytopenia. Both conserved end residues are part of each CDR3.

TRBV20-1 CSAPQILAGDEQFF
TRBV20-1 CSATTSGTYYEQYF
TRBV11-2 CASSSTISSYNEQFF
TRBV7-9 CASSPLAPTYEQYF
TRBV7-9 CASSDRDRGHNEQFF
TRBV12-3/TRBV12-4 CASILRVLSYEQYF
TRBV7-9 CASSLSLAVSYNEQFF
TRBV4-1 CASSPRGGGQETQYF
TRBV25-1 CASSDQGGSSGYTF
TRBV5-1 CASSRTSGVYQETQYF
TRBV9 CASSGLGGGGYTF
TRBV3-1 CASSQVWSSTGELFF
TRBV7-2 CASSLPYNYNEQFF
TRBV12-3/TRBV12-4 CASGSGTAFF
TRBV19 CASISTSGTPYNEQFF
TRBV20-1 CSAQTRAPYGYTF
TRBV12-3/TRBV12-4 CASSQKRGGSTDTQYF
TRBV6-5 CASRGTFETQYF
TRBV2 CASRMSAGSQYF
TRBV6-2/TRBV6-3 CASSYLGTGGNEQFF
TRBV10-2 CASSESNRETYEQYF
TRBV5-1 CASSFTSVGGETQYF
TRBV5-1 CASSLDPDFPYEQYF
TRBV7-9 CASSLTSGHNEQFF
TRBV5-1 CASSLKPTSGSYNEQFF
TRBV4-1 CASSQEGAGSSEAFF
TRBV4-1 CASSQDGLADEQFF